This is a list of T cell receptor beta chains from one sample in a study of STAT5B mutations in CD4+ large granular lymphocyte leukemia. Here immunoSEQ multiplex PCR was the method, and the copy in TCRdb shows in-frame clones only, minus some. The top ten clones hold about 4.6% of a sample with some 30,000 clones, roughly 79% of them seen once. Material: CD4+ T cells from blood buffy coats. These receptor sequences come from a human donor in good health. CDR3s include the opening cysteine and the closing phenylalanine or tryptophan. Each record gives: D gene, clone size, J gene, V gene, CDR3 protein, CDR3 DNA. D genes are given only for firm matches. Size tells how often a clone was seen (once, few, many) or the class of an expanded clone, and some rows leave it out.

TRBD2 | . | TRBJ2-1 | TRBV11-3 | CASSTGLAYNEQFF | TGTGCCAGCAGCACGGGACTAGCCTACAATGAGCAGTTCTTC
. | . | TRBJ2-1 | TRBV5-4 | CASSLGNSQGNEQFF | TGTGCCAGCAGCTTGGGGAACAGTCAGGGCAATGAGCAGTTCTTC
TRBD2 | . | TRBJ2-1 | TRBV28 | CASSSLAGGIYNEQFF | TGTGCCAGCAGTTCCTTAGCGGGAGGGATCTACAATGAGCAGTTCTTC
. | once | TRBJ2-7 | TRBV28 | CASTVNRYEQYF | TGTGCCAGCACCGTTAACCGCTACGAGCAGTACTTC
. | . | TRBJ2-7 | TRBV10-1 | CASTPRGRFTYEQYF | TGCGCCAGCACTCCCCGAGGTAGGTTCACCTACGAGCAGTACTTC
TRBD1 | . | TRBJ2-3 | TRBV11-2 | CASRPADREDTQYF | TGTGCCAGCAGGCCAGCAGACAGGGAGGATACGCAGTATTTT
TRBD1 | . | TRBJ2-3 | TRBV6-5 | CASSRGTGDTDTQYF | TGTGCCAGCAGTCGGGGGACAGGAGACACAGATACGCAGTATTTT
. | . | TRBJ1-5 | TRBV7-6 | CASSLQGDQPQHF | TGTGCCAGCAGTCTTCAGGGAGATCAGCCCCAGCATTTT
. | . | TRBJ1-3 | TRBV6-6 | CAAYRGLGGGNTIYF | TGTGCCGCGTACCGGGGTCTGGGGGGTGGAAACACCATATATTTT
. | . | TRBJ1-2 | TRBV7-2 | CASSPLEGYTF | TGTGCCAGCAGCCCACTTGAGGGCTACACCTTC
. | . | TRBJ2-4 | TRBV19 | CASKEGRGRQNIQYF | TGTGCCAGTAAAGAGGGCCGGGGGCGCCAAAACATTCAGTACTTC
. | . | TRBJ2-3 | TRBV2 | CASRGDNTDTQYF | TGTGCCAGCAGGGGGGACAACACAGATACGCAGTATTTT
. | few | TRBJ1-1 | TRBV30 | CAWSLLPNTNTEAFF | TGTGCCTGGAGTCTCCTACCGAATACCAACACTGAAGCTTTCTTT
. | . | TRBJ2-7 | TRBV5-8 | CASSPWTASSYEQYF | TGTGCCAGCAGCCCGTGGACGGCTAGCTCCTACGAGCAGTACTTC